The 21 T cell receptor beta chains in this list originate from one sample, sequenced in a study of blood T cell repertoires in COVID-19. Sequenced by immunoSEQ multiplex PCR; TCRdb stores in-frame clones only, minus some. The profile covers more than 150,000 clones, with 94% appearing a single time and roughly 0.76% taken by the ten largest. Sequencing used peripheral blood. These receptors all stem from a man younger than 45 with COVID-19, enrolled during active disease.

The rearrangement uses TRBV27 and TRBJ1-1; possibly TRBD1 for D (5 bases). The CDR3 totals 14 residues. Per the germline V gene, CDR1 is MNHEY and CDR2 is SMNVEV (reference sequence). Trimming cost V 2 bases and J 6 bases, with 13 bases left between them. CDR3 nucleotide sequence: TGTGCCAGCAGTTTAGTTGGGGGGGTCCCTGAAGCTTTCTTT. Residues: CASSLVGGVPEAFF.

The chain employs TRBV20-1 and TRBJ2-5; D may be TRBD2 (5 bases). Germline CDR1 is DFQATT and CDR2 is SNEGSKA (reference sequence). The V and J ends lost 6 bases and 4 bases respectively, with 9 bases between them. The CDR3 sequence is 11 residues long. CDR3 amino acids: CSAAGGETQYF. CDR3 sequence (DNA): TGCAGTGCGGCAGGAGGAGAGACCCAGTACTTC.

The sample holds one count of this clone. The chain uses TRBV7-9 and TRBJ2-5; 8 nucleotides align to TRBD1. Losses at the gene ends were 5 bases for V and 4 bases for J; bases not matched to a gene: 9. The germline CDR1 and CDR2 sequences are SEHNR and FQNEAQ (reference sequence). There are 15 residues in the CDR3. CDR3 bases: TGTGCCAGCAGCCTCCGGGGCAGGGGGCGAGAGACCCAGTACTTC. Protein: CASSLRGRGRETQYF.

The chain is built from TRBV27 and TRBJ1-1; possible D gene TRBD1, 6 bases. The length of the CDR3 is 14 residues. In germline, CDR1 is MNHEY, CDR2 SMNVEV (reference sequence). Deletions cut 3 bases from V and 4 bases from J, with 12 bases between. CDR3 sequence (DNA): TGTGCCAGCAGTTTGGCAGGGGCGGCCACTGAAGCTTTCTTT. Translation gives CASSLAGAATEAFF.

J is TRBJ2-1 and V is TRBV7-3, with TRBD1 matching over 9 bases. Germline lookup yields CDR1 SGHTA and CDR2 FQGTGA. The V segment lost 4 bases and the J segment 0 bases; nucleotides outside the gene matches: 1. This CDR3 spans 15 amino acids. CDR3 DNA: TGTGCCAGCAGCTCACAGGGGGCCTCCTACAATGAGCAGTTCTTC. Amino acid sequence: CASSSQGASYNEQFF.

The CDR3 sequence is CASSAKGRGAPTDTQYF. CDR3 bases: TGTGCCAGCAGTGCAAAAGGGAGGGGGGCCCCCACAGATACGCAGTATTTT. The rearrangement uses TRBV6-1 and TRBJ2-3; a possible D gene is TRBD2 (7 bases). The V end was cut by 4 bases, the J end by 2 bases, with 19 bases between. This CDR3 contains 17 residues. CDR1 and CDR2 (germline): MNHNS, SASEGT.

This rearrangement joins TRBV15 to TRBJ2-1; TRBD1 is a possible D gene (5 bases). CDR3 length: 16 amino acids. Looked up from germline, CDR1 is LNHNV and CDR2 is YYDKDF (reference sequence). V lost 0 bases to trimming and J lost 8 bases, with 17 bases between them. The CDR3 loop is CATSRDGPGLRDEQFF. CDR3 DNA sequence: TGTGCCACCAGCAGAGACGGGCCAGGGTTAAGGGATGAGCAGTTCTTC.

J is TRBJ1-2 and V is TRBV18; TRBD1 aligns across 9 bases. Germline values: CDR1 KGHSH, CDR2 LQKENI. The CDR3 runs to 13 residues. Germline trimming cut 3 bases from V and 4 bases from J; bases unmatched to any gene: 0. The CDR3 here is CASSPTGGYGYTF. The CDR3 nucleotides read TGTGCCAGCTCACCGACAGGGGGCTATGGCTACACCTTC.

The chain employs TRBV3-1 (or the pseudogene TRBV3-2) and TRBJ2-5; D gene uncertain. This CDR3 spans 15 amino acids. V gave up 3 bases and J gave up 5 bases, with 16 bases separating them. The germline CDR1 and CDR2 sequences are LGHDT and YNNKEL (reference sequence). The CDR3 region is CASSHPFPPSETQYF. CDR3 nucleotides: TGTGCCAGCAGCCACCCCTTTCCCCCGTCGGAGACCCAGTACTTC.

CDR3 bases: TGTGCCAGCAGTTTCGGCCAGGGCCCTTACAATGAGCAGTTCTTC. Translating gives CASSFGQGPYNEQFF. The V gene is TRBV6-6, the J gene TRBJ2-1; D might be TRBD1 (5 bases). CDR1 MNHNY and CDR2 SVGAGI come from the germline V gene (reference sequence). V was trimmed by 4 bases and J by 4 bases, leaving 14 bases between them. The CDR3 loop spans 15 amino acids.

The chain's CDR3 is CASSLTGGVEKLFF. CDR3 sequence (DNA): TGCGCCAGCAGCCTGACAGGGGGCGTTGAAAAACTGTTTTTT. The rearrangement uses TRBV4-1 and TRBJ1-4, with 10 bases identical to TRBD1. Germline V gives CDR1 MGHRA, CDR2 YSYEKL. With V trimmed by 4 bases and J by 7 bases, 3 bases remained unmatched. The CDR3 length is 14 residues.

This chain joins TRBV19 and TRBJ2-2, with TRBD2 as a possible D gene (6 bases). This CDR3 spans 14 amino acids. Trimming stripped 5 bases from V and 3 bases from J, with 10 bases between. Germline V lookup: CDR1 LNHDA, CDR2 SQIVND (reference sequence). The CDR3 reads CASSSGGYTGELFF. The CDR3, as DNA: TGTGCCAGTAGTTCTGGGGGGTACACCGGGGAGCTGTTTTTT.

This sequence joins TRBV20-1 and TRBJ2-2; D is unclear. Germline CDR1 and CDR2: DFQATT and SNEGSKA (reference sequence). The CDR3 extends over 12 amino acids. V was clipped by 3 bases and J by 4 bases, with 6 bases between them. The CDR3 coding sequence is TGCAGTGCTAGTCCGGTCACCGGGGAGCTGTTTTTT. Residues: CSASPVTGELFF.

The chain carries TRBV24-1 and TRBJ2-5, with 7 bases that match TRBD2. The CDR3 sequence is 15 residues long. J lost 5 bases, V lost 4 bases, and 9 bases had no gene match. The germline V gene encodes CDR1 KGHDR and CDR2 SFDVKD. The CDR3 coding sequence is TGTGCCACCAGTGACATCGGGGAGGGAGGGGAGACCCAGTACTTC. This translates into CATSDIGEGGETQYF.

Only one count was recorded for this clone. CDR3 nucleotides: TGTGCCAGCAGCCCCGGGACTTCCTCAACTTCCTACGAGCAGTACTTC. Residues: CASSPGTSSTSYEQYF. This chain connects TRBV5-4 to TRBJ2-7; D perhaps matches TRBD2 (6 bases). CDR1 and CDR2 from the germline V gene are SGHNT and YYREEE (reference sequence). The CDR3 consists of 16 residues. Deletions cut 4 bases from V and 1 base from J, with 18 bases between.

This chain connects TRBV18 to TRBJ1-6; 10 bases fit TRBD1. Germline assignment: CDR1 KGHSH and CDR2 LQKENI. V was pared by 1 base and J by 10 bases, with 7 bases of the junction left unmatched. The CDR3 contains 16 residues. This chain's CDR3 is CASSPRGDRGSSPLHF. The DNA of the CDR3 is TGTGCCAGCTCACCACGGGGGGACAGGGGATCCTCACCCCTCCACTTT.

The chain carries TRBV30 and TRBJ1-2; TRBD1 is a possible D gene (5 bases). There are 14 residues in the CDR3. Germline lookup yields CDR1 GTSNPN and CDR2 SVGIG (reference sequence). Trimming shortened V by 0 bases and J by 5 bases, and 13 bases separated the two germline ends. The CDR3 loop reads CAWSVPTVRYGYTF. DNA of the CDR3: TGTGCCTGGAGTGTACCGACAGTTCGTTATGGCTACACCTTC.

J is TRBJ2-3 and V is TRBV5-4; 14 bases align to TRBD2. The germline V gene encodes CDR1 SGHNT and CDR2 YYREEE (reference sequence). Losses at the gene ends were 4 bases for V and 4 bases for J; bases not matched to a gene: 5. This CDR3 spans 16 amino acids. DNA for the CDR3: TGTGCCAGCAGCACGGGACTAGCGGGGGTATCAGATACGCAGTATTTT. Protein sequence: CASSTGLAGVSDTQYF.

The chain combines TRBV13 with TRBJ1-3, with TRBD1 matching over 8 bases. This CDR3 region has 15 residues. Germline assignment: CDR1 PRHDT and CDR2 FYEKMQ (reference sequence). Trimming at V came to 5 bases and at J to 4 bases, leaving 7 bases not matched to a gene. The CDR3 DNA reads TGTGCCAGCAGCCCGGACAGGGCAACGGGAAACACCATATATTTT. Translated, it gives CASSPDRATGNTIYF.

The chain links TRBV5-1 to TRBJ2-1, with 11 nucleotides matching TRBD1. CDR1 and CDR2 (germline): SGHRS, YFSETQ. The CDR3 runs 15 residues. Trimming cost V 4 bases and J 7 bases; bases outside gene matches: 7. The CDR3 DNA reads as TGCGCCAGCAGCCCCGGGACAGGGGGTCGGAATGAGCAGTTCTTC. Translating gives CASSPGTGGRNEQFF.

This chain connects TRBV18 to TRBJ2-7; 7 bases are a match to TRBD1. CDR1 and CDR2 from the germline V gene are KGHSH and LQKENI. This CDR3 has 18 residues. V shed 3 bases and J 2 bases; nucleotides not matched to a gene: 16. CDR3 nucleotide sequence: TGTGCCAGCTCACCGACCAACTTCCTCCGGGACAGTACCTACGAGCAGTACTTC. Its protein product is CASSPTNFLRDSTYEQYF.